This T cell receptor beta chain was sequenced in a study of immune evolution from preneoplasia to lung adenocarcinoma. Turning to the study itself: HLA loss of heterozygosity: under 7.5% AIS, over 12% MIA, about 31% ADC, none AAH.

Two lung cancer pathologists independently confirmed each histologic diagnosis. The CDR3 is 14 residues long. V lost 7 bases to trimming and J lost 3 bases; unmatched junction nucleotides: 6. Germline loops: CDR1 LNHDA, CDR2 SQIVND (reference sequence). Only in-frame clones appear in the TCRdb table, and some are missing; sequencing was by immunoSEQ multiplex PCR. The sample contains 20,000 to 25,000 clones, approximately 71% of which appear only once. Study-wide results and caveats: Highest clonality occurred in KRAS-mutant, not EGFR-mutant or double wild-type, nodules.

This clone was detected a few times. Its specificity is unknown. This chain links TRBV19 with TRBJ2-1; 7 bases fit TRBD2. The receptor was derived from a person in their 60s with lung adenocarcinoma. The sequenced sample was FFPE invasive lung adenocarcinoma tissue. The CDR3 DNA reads TGTGCCAGTACCCGCGGGAGCGACTACAATGAGCAGTTCTTC. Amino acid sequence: CASTRGSDYNEQFF.